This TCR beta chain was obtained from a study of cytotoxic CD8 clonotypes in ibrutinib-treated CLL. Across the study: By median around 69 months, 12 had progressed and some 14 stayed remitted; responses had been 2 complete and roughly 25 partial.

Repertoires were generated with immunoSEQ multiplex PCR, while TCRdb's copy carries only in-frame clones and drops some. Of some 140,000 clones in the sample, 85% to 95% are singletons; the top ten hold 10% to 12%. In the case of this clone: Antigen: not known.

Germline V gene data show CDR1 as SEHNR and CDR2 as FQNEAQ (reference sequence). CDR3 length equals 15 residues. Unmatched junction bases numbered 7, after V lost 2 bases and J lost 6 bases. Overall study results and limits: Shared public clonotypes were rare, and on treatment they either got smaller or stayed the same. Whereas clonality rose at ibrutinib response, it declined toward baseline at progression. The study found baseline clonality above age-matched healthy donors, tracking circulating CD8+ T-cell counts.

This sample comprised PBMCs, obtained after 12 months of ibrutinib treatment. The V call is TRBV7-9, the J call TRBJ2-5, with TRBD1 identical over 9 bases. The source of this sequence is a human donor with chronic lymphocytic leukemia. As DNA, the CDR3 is TGTGCCAGCAGCTTACGGGGACAGGGTAGCCAGACCCAGTACTTC. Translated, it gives CASSLRGQGSQTQYF.